Reported below is one T cell receptor (beta chain). As yet, its antigen is unknown. This sample is drawn from a study of cytomegalovirus exposure and HLA in healthy donors. About the study: The approximately 600 first-cohort repertoires shared a platform with the roughly 110 validation repertoires, as reported in a later analysis.

The repertoire was sequenced with immunoSEQ multiplex PCR; TCRdb's copy has only in-frame clones and lacks some. The table includes 150,000 to 200,000 clones, around four fifths detected once. Whole-study findings and limits: There were around 160 TCR beta chains listed as cytomegalovirus-associated. The classifier reportedly diagnosed cytomegalovirus status with high specificity and sensitivity.

This clonotype was sampled from a man younger than 35 in good health and CMV-seropositive. Sequenced sample: PBMCs.

CDR3 DNA: TGTGCCAGCAGCCAAGAATCGAGTAGCGGGGTACCTAGCACAGATACGCAGTATTTT. Translating it yields CASSQESSSGVPSTDTQYF. The chain is built from TRBV4-2 and TRBJ2-3, with TRBD2 identical over 8 bases. The ends lost 0 bases at V and 0 bases at J; junction bases unmatched: 11. CDR3 size: 19 residues. The germline V gene has CDR1 LGHNA and CDR2 YNFKEQ.